The next 24 T cell receptor beta chains were all read from a single sample in a study of blood T cells in healthy people across ages. Together with a sample-barcoded 5' primer, a J-beta primer mix was included in a second PCR lasting about 6 to 11 cycles. TCRdb reanalysed the 5' RACE reads using MiXCR and keeps one entry per CDR3 protein. The sample lists about 640,000 distinct CDR3 sequences; roughly three fifths were seen once. Sequenced input: blood. These receptors originate from a man aged 55-75 years in good health.

This clonotype occurred many times. Possible read error: a much larger clone is one base away. V and J are TRBV7-2 and TRBJ1-2; D is ambiguous. Germline V lookup: CDR1 SGHTA, CDR2 FQGNSA. CDR3 length: 13 amino acids. CDR3 sequence: CASSVAGSGGYTF. Here the CDR3 DNA reads TGTGCCAGCAGCGTAGCGGGGAGTGGGGGCTACACCTTC.

V is TRBV12-3 or TRBV12-4 and J is TRBJ2-5; the D gene is possibly TRBD1 (6 bases). The end of the DNA aligns better with TRBJ2-7, so the J call may be wrong. The CDR3 is 15 residues long. The CDR3 DNA reads TGTGCCAGCAGTTTAAATGGCAGGGGTTTCGACGAGCAGTACTTC. It translates to CASSLNGRGFDEQYF.

This chain connects TRBV20-1 to TRBJ1-2; TRBD1 aligns across 10 bases. This CDR3 spans 14 amino acids. J lost 6 bases, V lost 3 bases, and 7 bases had no gene match. Germline CDR1 reads DFQATT; CDR2 reads SNEGSKA (reference sequence). CDR3 nucleotides: TGCAGTGCTAGGACGGGGACAGGGGACCATGGCTACACCTTC. Translated: CSARTGTGDHGYTF.

The J gene is TRBJ2-1, the V gene TRBV6-7; D gene uncertain. TRBV6-7 is designated an ORF whose function remains uncertain. Trimming shortened V by 2 bases and J by 5 bases, and 25 bases separated the two germline ends. CDR3 size: 19 residues. CDR3 DNA: TGTGCCAGCAGTTACCTCCTAGGTGCGATCCAGTTGTTGGACAATGAGCAGTTCTTC. This encodes CASSYLLGAIQLLDNEQFF.

This clonotype was picked up one time. J is TRBJ2-5 and V is TRBV3-1; maybe TRBD2 (5 bases). V was clipped by 3 bases and J by 11 bases, with 13 bases between them. There are 12 residues in the CDR3. CDR1 is LGHDT and CDR2 is YNNKEL in the germline V gene (reference sequence). The CDR3 DNA is TGTGCCAGCAGCCAGGGAGAGAATGAGCAGTACTTC. Its protein product is CASSQGENEQYF.

The chain carries TRBV12-3 or TRBV12-4 and TRBJ1-6; maybe TRBD1 (5 bases). V was cut by 5 bases and J by 7 bases, with 15 bases left in between. CDR3 length equals 15 residues. The CDR3 loop is CASSPGPVPNSPLHF. The DNA for the CDR3 is TGTGCCAGCAGTCCAGGGCCGGTCCCCAATTCACCCCTCCACTTT.

The rearrangement uses TRBV29-1 and TRBJ2-3; 7 bases map to TRBD2. With V trimmed by 4 bases and J by 7 bases, 8 bases remained unmatched. Looked up from germline, CDR1 is SQVTM and CDR2 is ANQGSEA. The CDR3 loop spans 13 amino acids. The CDR3 spells CSVGRAGRYTQYF. The CDR3 coding sequence is TGCAGCGTTGGACGAGCGGGGCGGTATACGCAGTATTTT.

This clonotype was seen a handful of times. This sequence joins TRBV5-1 and TRBJ2-3; TRBD2 might be the D (6 bases). V was cut by 3 bases and J by 1 base, with 6 bases left in between. This CDR3 comprises 13 residues. Germline CDR1 is SGHRS and CDR2 is YFSETQ. The CDR3 loop reads CASSSGGTDTQYF. CDR3 in DNA: TGCGCCAGCAGCTCGGGAGGCACAGATACGCAGTATTTT.

The chain recombines TRBV7-2 with TRBJ1-4; 9 bases are a match to TRBD1. The CDR3 spans 14 residues. J lost 7 bases, V lost 5 bases, and 5 bases had no gene match. Germline assignment: CDR1 SGHTA and CDR2 FQGNSA. The CDR3 sequence is CASSPQTGGEKLFF. As DNA, the CDR3 is TGTGCCAGCAGCCCCCAGACAGGGGGTGAAAAACTGTTTTTT.

The chain recombines TRBV20-1 with TRBJ2-5, with D uncertain. V gave up 3 bases and J gave up 4 bases, with 9 bases separating them. Germline loops: CDR1 DFQATT, CDR2 SNEGSKA (reference sequence). This CDR3 is built from 12 residues. CDR3 coding DNA: TGCAGTGCTAGTATCGTTGGAGAGACCCAGTACTTC. Encoded protein: CSASIVGETQYF.

A single count supports this clonotype. V gene TRBV9 combines with J gene TRBJ2-5, with 9 bases that match TRBD1. The germline V gene has CDR1 SGDLS and CDR2 YYNGEE. CDR3 length equals 15 residues. Germline trimming cut 4 bases from V and 11 bases from J; bases unmatched to any gene: 15. DNA for the CDR3: TGTGCCAGCAGCCCGCGGGACAGGGTCTTCAATGAGCAGTACTTC. Translated, it gives CASSPRDRVFNEQYF. The entire variable domain, with the rest obtained from reference TRBV9 and TRBJ2-5, is as follows: DSGVTQTPKHLITATGQRVTLRCSPRSGDLSVYWYQQSLDQGLQFLIQYYNGEERAKGNILERFSAQQFPDLHSELNLSSLELGDSALYFCASSPRDRVFNEQYFGPGTRLLVL.

This rearrangement joins TRBV27 to TRBJ1-6, with D possibly TRBD1 on 5 matching bases. CDR1 MNHEY and CDR2 SMNVEV come from the germline V gene (reference sequence). The CDR3 consists of 17 residues. V was trimmed by 3 bases and J by 7 bases, leaving 19 bases between them. CDR3 protein: CASSFLGGAYTNSPLHF. The DNA for the CDR3 is TGTGCCAGCAGTTTCCTAGGCGGGGCCTATACGAATTCACCCCTCCACTTT.

This clonotype was detected only once. The rearrangement uses TRBV4-1 and TRBJ2-7; D is perhaps TRBD1 (6 bases). The DNA end is more similar to TRBJ2-5, so the J call may be wrong. The length of the CDR3 is 17 residues. Germline V gene data show CDR1 as MGHRA and CDR2 as YSYEKL. CDR3 DNA sequence: TGCGCCAGCAGCCAAGATAGGGGCAGGGGCTACGGGGAGACCCAGTACTTC. Translation gives CASSQDRGRGYGETQYF.

This clonotype has a handful of counts. The V call is TRBV6-1, the J call TRBJ2-5; TRBD2 is a possible D gene (6 bases). Looked up from germline, CDR1 is MNHNS and CDR2 is SASEGT. The CDR3 covers 15 residues. Between the trimmed V and J ends, which lost 4 bases and 2 bases, there was a span of 14 bases. Written as DNA, the CDR3 is TGTGCCAGCAGTGGAACAGGAGGGCGTCAAGAGACCCAGTACTTC. Translated: CASSGTGGRQETQYF.

The rearrangement links TRBV2 to TRBJ2-7; 8 bases match TRBD2. The J call may be faulty, since TRBJ2-5 better matches the DNA end. CDR3 size: 16 residues. The V gene's germline CDR1 is SNHLY and CDR2 FYNNEI. CDR3 coding DNA: TGTGCCAGCAGGGGAGCGGGGGCCCCTATCCAAGAGACCCAGTACTTC. This encodes CASRGAGAPIQETQYF.

A few counts support this clonotype. The rearrangement joins TRBV4-1 to TRBJ1-6, with TRBD1 identical over 9 bases. V was clipped by 4 bases and J by 7 bases; unmatched bases: 8. The CDR3 runs 16 residues. CDR1 and CDR2 (germline): MGHRA, YSYEKL. CDR3 DNA sequence: TGCGCCAGCAGCCTCCGACAGGGGGTGAAGAATTCACCCCTCCACTTT. It translates to CASSLRQGVKNSPLHF.

As DNA, the CDR3 is TGCAGCGCAGGAGGAGGGGCAGAAGGGTTTGGAAGTGGCTACACCTTC. This encodes CSAGGGAEGFGSGYTF. V usage is TRBV29-1 and J usage is TRBJ1-2; maybe TRBD1 (5 bases). The CDR3 is 16 amino acids. V shed 7 bases and J shed 7 bases, with 28 bases lying between them. Looked up from germline, CDR1 is SQVTM and CDR2 is ANQGSEA.

The rearrangement links TRBV29-1 to TRBJ2-5, with TRBD2 matching over 8 bases. After removal of 3 bases from V and 1 base from J, the junction contained 4 bases not matched to a gene. Germline CDR1 SQVTM, CDR2 ANQGSEA. This CDR3 has 14 residues. The CDR3 DNA reads TGCAGCGTTGATGGCGGGGGGTTCCAAGAGACCCAGTACTTC. It specifies CSVDGGGFQETQYF. The full variable domain, in which reference TRBV29-1 and TRBJ2-5 provide the parts outside the CDR3, is SAVISQKPSRDICQRGTSLTIQCQVDSQVTMMFWYRQQPGQSLTLIATANQGSEATYESGFVIDKFPISRPNLTFSTLTVSNMSPEDSSIYLCSVDGGGFQETQYFGPGTRLLVL.

CDR3 nucleotide sequence: TGTGCCAGCAGTTATAGGTCGGATCAGCCCCAGCATTTT. It translates to CASSYRSDQPQHF. V gene TRBV6-6 combines with J gene TRBJ1-5; no firm D call. This CDR3 comprises 13 residues. Trimming cost V 3 bases and J 5 bases, with 8 bases left between them. Germline assignment: CDR1 MNHNY and CDR2 SVGAGI (reference sequence).

The chain combines TRBV20-1 with TRBJ2-5; D assignment may be TRBD1 or TRBD2 (6 bases each). CDR1 DFQATT and CDR2 SNEGSKA come from the germline V gene (reference sequence). Trimming pared 3 bases from V and 2 bases from J, leaving 16 bases between. The CDR3 contains 15 residues. DNA for the CDR3: TGCAGTGCTAGGGCCCCCGTAGGGGGGCAAGAGACCCAGTACTTC. Its translation: CSARAPVGGQETQYF.

This clonotype was observed a handful of times. One junction end does not reproduce the germline sequence, and a read error may be involved. The chain combines TRBV12-3 or TRBV12-4 with TRBJ2-3; TRBD2 matches at 9 bases. The CDR3 is made up of 14 amino acids. DNA of the CDR3: TGTGCCAGCAGTCTAGCGGGGTCCTCAGATACGCAGTATTTT. Amino acids: CASSLAGSSDTQYF.

This clonotype turned up a few times. The chain couples TRBV7-9 to TRBJ1-6, with TRBD1 matching 9 bases. CDR3 size: 15 residues. The V and J ends lost 1 base and 6 bases, in that order; junction bases with no gene match: 1. Per the germline V gene, CDR1 is SEHNR and CDR2 is FQNEAQ (reference sequence). CDR3 protein: CASSLGGQGNSPLHF. In DNA, the CDR3 is TGTGCCAGCAGCTTAGGGGGACAGGGTAATTCACCCCTCCACTTT.

This clonotype was picked up a small number of times. This chain's CDR3 is CSARPGGGVNTEAFF. The DNA of the CDR3 is TGCAGTGCTAGACCCGGGGGCGGGGTGAACACTGAAGCTTTCTTT. The chain uses TRBV20-1 and TRBJ1-1; tentative D call: TRBD1 (6 bases). The V gene lost 2 bases and the J gene lost 0 bases, with 13 bases spanning the gap. The CDR3 is made up of 15 amino acids. From germline, CDR1 is DFQATT and CDR2 SNEGSKA (reference sequence).

Details on this clonotype: This is likely a read error, given that the CDR3 carries no conserved phenylalanine or tryptophan at its end. The genes are TRBV11-2 and TRBJ2-5; D gene ambiguous. Between the trimmed V and J ends, which lost 1 base and 4 bases, there was a span of 10 bases. CDR1 is SGHAT and CDR2 is FQNNGV in the germline V gene. This CDR3 has 14 amino acids. CDR3 sequence reads: CASSLGVGRETQYY. DNA for the CDR3: TGTGCCAGCAGCTTAGGAGTGGGCAGAGAGACCCAGTACTAC.